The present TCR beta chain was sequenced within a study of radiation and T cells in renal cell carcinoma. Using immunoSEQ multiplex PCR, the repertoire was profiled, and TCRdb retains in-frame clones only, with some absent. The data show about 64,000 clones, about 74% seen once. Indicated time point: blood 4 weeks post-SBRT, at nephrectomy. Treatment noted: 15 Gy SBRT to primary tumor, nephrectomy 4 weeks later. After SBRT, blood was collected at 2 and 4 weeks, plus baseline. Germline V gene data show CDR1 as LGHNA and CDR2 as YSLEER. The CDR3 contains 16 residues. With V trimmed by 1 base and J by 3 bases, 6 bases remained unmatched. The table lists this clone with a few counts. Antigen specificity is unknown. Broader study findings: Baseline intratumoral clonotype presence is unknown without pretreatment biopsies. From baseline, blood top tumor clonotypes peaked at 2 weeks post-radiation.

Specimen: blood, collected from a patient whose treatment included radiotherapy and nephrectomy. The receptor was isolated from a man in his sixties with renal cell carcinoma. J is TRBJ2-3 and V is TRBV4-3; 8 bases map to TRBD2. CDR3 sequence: CASSQAGTSETDTQYF. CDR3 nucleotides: TGCGCCAGCAGCCAAGCCGGGACTAGTGAGACAGATACGCAGTATTTT.